This TCR beta chain was sequenced during a study of graft-versus-host responses after intestinal transplantation. Whole-study context: All recipients were given anti-thymocyte globulin induction, and tacrolimus and steroids were then administered for roughly three years.

The CDR3 totals 13 residues. Germline V gene lookup returns CDR1 SQVTM and CDR2 ANQGSEA. To release intraepithelial and lamina propria lymphocytes, the graft tissue was processed. Turning to this clone: Its antigen is not identified.

General study results and limits: GvH clones turned up in recipient marrow; some had shown up first in ileum or blood. Patients with graft-donor T cell macrochimerism had high graft-versus-host to host-versus-graft clonal ratios in allografts.

The data were produced by immunoSEQ multiplex PCR, yet TCRdb's version contains in-frame clones alone and is incomplete. The table lists approximately 20,000 clones, around three quarters of them singletons, with approximately 7.9% in the top ten. The chain couples TRBV29-1 to TRBJ2-5; the D is unclear. With the DNA end fitting TRBJ2-7 better, the J assignment may be wrong. This sample comprised ileum tissue, obtained roughly three weeks after intestinal transplant. The origin of this receptor is a human patient who received an intestinal transplant, so some T cells may come from the graft donor. CDR3 DNA: TGCAGCGTTCTCGGCGGAAGCTCCTACGAGCAGTACTTC. As protein: CSVLGGSSYEQYF.